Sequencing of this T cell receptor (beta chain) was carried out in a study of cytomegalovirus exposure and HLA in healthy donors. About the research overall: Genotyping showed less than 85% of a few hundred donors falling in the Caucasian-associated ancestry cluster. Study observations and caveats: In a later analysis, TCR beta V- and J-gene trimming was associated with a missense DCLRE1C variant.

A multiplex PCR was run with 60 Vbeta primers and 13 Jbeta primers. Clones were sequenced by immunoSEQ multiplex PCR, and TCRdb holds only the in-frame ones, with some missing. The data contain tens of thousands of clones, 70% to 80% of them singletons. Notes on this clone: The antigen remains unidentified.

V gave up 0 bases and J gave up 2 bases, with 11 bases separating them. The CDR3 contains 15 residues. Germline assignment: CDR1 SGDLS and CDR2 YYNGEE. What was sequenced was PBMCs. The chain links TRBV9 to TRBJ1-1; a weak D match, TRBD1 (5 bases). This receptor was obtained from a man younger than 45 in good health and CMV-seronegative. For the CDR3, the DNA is TGTGCCAGCAGCGTAGGGCGGGGCGTAAACACTGAAGCTTTCTTT. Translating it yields CASSVGRGVNTEAFF.